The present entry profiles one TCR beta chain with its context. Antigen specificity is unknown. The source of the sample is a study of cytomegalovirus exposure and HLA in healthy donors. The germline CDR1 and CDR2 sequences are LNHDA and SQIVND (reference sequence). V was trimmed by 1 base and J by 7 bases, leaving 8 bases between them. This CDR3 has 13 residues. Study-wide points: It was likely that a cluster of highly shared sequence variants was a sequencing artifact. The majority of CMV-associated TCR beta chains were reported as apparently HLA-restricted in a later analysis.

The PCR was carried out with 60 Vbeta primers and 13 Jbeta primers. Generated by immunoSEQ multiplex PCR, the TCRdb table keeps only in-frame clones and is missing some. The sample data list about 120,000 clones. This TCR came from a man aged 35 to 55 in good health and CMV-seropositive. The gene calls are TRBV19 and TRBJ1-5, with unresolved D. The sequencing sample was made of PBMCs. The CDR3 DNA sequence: TGTGCCAGTAGTATAGGACGGAGGCAGCCCCAGCATTTT. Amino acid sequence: CASSIGRRQPQHF.